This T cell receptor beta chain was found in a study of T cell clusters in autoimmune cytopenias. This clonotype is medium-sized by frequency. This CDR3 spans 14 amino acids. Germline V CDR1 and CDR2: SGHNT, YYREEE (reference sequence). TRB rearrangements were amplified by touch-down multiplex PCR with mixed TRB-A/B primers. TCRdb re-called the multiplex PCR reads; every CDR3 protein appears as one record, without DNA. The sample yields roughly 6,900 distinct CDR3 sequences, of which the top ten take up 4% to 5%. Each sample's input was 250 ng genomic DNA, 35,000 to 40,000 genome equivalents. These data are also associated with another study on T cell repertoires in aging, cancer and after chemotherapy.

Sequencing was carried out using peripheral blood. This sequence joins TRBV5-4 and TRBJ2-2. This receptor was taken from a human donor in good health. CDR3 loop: CASSSAGRTGELFF. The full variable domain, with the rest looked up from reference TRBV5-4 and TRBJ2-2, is ETGVTQSPTHLIKTRGQQVTLRCSSQSGHNTVSWYQQALGQGPQFIFQYYREEENGRGNFPPRFSGLQFPNYSSELNVNALELDDSALYLCASSSAGRTGELFFGEGSRLTVL.